These 14 T cell receptor beta chains share one sample of origin, sequenced in a study of relationships among human T cell subsets. After negative selection with anti-CD4 multisort beads, CD8+ T cells were positively selected with anti-CD8 beads. Semiquantitative ARM-PCR amplified T cell receptor alpha and beta CDR3 regions from mRNA. In ARM-PCR, communal superprimers followed tagged nested gene-specific primers for exponential amplification. TCRdb reanalysed the multiplex PCR reads using MiXCR and keeps one entry per CDR3 protein. The data show fewer than 5,500 distinct CDR3 sequences, 55% to 65% seen once. Sequencing was carried out using CD8+ T cells sorted from blood. Receptors originate from a middle-aged man in good health.

The rearrangement uses TRBV11-2 and TRBJ2-5; D gene unclear. V was shortened by 0 bases and J by 0 bases, with 11 bases between the two germline ends. The CDR3 consists of 16 residues. Germline V gene lookup returns CDR1 SGHAT and CDR2 FQNNGV. CDR3 amino acids: CASSLEASGHQETQYF. CDR3 nucleotides: TGTGCCAGCAGCTTAGAAGCTTCCGGGCACCAAGAGACCCAGTACTTC. The whole variable domain, filled in from reference TRBV11-2 and TRBJ2-5, reads EAGVAQSPRYKIIEKRQSVAFWCNPISGHATLYWYQQILGQGPKLLIQFQNNGVVDDSQLPKDRFSAERLKGVDSTLKIQPAKLEDSAVYLCASSLEASGHQETQYFGPGTRLLVL.

In its sample, this clonotype was seen a few times. The chain has TRBV20-1 and TRBJ2-7; 11 nucleotides align to TRBD1. CDR1 and CDR2 (germline): DFQATT, SNEGSKA (reference sequence). V gave up 3 bases and J gave up 5 bases; unmatched junction bases: 12. The CDR3 runs to 16 residues. The CDR3 DNA follows: TGCAGTGCTAGGTTCCGGGACAGGGGGTTGGTTGACGAGCAGTACTTC. As protein: CSARFRDRGLVDEQYF.

The rearrangement links TRBV2 to TRBJ1-4, with D hard to call. CDR1 is SNHLY, CDR2 FYNNEI, per germline. V lost 11 bases and J lost 8, with 21 bases in between. This CDR3 comprises 14 residues. The CDR3 here is CAYGDGGIREKLFF. DNA for the CDR3: TGTGCCTATGGGGATGGAGGGATTCGAGAAAAACTGTTTTTT.

This clonotype occurred a few times. This chain connects TRBV11-2 to TRBJ2-3; 8 bases line up with TRBD2. The CDR3 has 15 amino acids. Germline trimming cut 1 base from V and 2 bases from J; bases unmatched to any gene: 2. Germline CDR1 and CDR2: SGHAT and FQNNGV. CDR3 region: CASSLALADTDTQYF. CDR3 coding DNA: TGTGCCAGCAGCTTAGCACTAGCGGACACAGATACGCAGTATTTT.

V is TRBV20-1 and J is TRBJ2-1; 11 nucleotides align to TRBD2. The CDR3 contains 14 residues. Germline V lookup: CDR1 DFQATT, CDR2 SNEGSKA (reference sequence). CDR3 loop: CSKTGTSGWDEQFF. The CDR3 region has the DNA TGCAGCAAGACGGGGACTAGCGGATGGGATGAGCAGTTCTTC.

This clonotype was observed a few times. J is TRBJ2-1 and V is TRBV4-1; D not resolved. The CDR3 has 14 amino acids. In germline, CDR1 is MGHRA, CDR2 YSYEKL. V lost 3 bases to trimming and J lost 8 bases, with 14 bases between them. The CDR3 sequence: CASSHSLTIDEQFF. CDR3 DNA sequence: TGCGCCAGCAGCCACTCGTTGACCATCGATGAGCAGTTCTTC.

The rearrangement joins TRBV12-3 or TRBV12-4 to TRBJ2-3, with 10 bases matching TRBD1. This CDR3 is built from 15 residues. With V trimmed by 5 bases and J by 5 bases, 7 bases remained unmatched. The CDR3 nucleotides read TGTGCCAGCAGTCCCGGGACAGGGGCGGAAGATACGCAGTATTTT. Amino acids: CASSPGTGAEDTQYF.

The chain is built from TRBV19 and TRBJ2-5; TRBD2 is a possible D gene (5 bases). Germline-derived CDR1 and CDR2 are LNHDA and SQIVND (reference sequence). The CDR3 totals 14 residues. The V gene lost 6 bases and the J gene lost 2 bases, with 13 bases spanning the gap. CDR3 sequence (DNA): TGTGCCAGTAGACGGGGATTGGGACAAGAGACCCAGTACTTC. As protein: CASRRGLGQETQYF. Supplemented by reference TRBV19 and TRBJ2-5, the full variable domain reads DGGITQSPKYLFRKEGQNVTLSCEQNLNHDAMYWYRQDPGQGLRLIYYSQIVNDFQKGDIAEGYSVSREKKESFPLTVTSAQKNPTAFYLCASRRGLGQETQYFGPGTRLLVL.

This clonotype was seen just once. Its ends do not fully match the called genes, so a read error is possible. The V gene is TRBV5-4, the J gene TRBJ1-6; possible D gene TRBD1, 5 bases. Germline V gene data show CDR1 as SGHNT and CDR2 as YYREEE (reference sequence). The CDR3 loop spans 15 amino acids. CDR3 in amino acids: CASSLVGDLGSPLHF. The CDR3 nucleotides read TGCGCCAGCAGCTTGGTTGGGGACCTTGGCTCACCCCTCCACTTT.

CDR3 loop: CASRGSNYGYTF. Written as DNA, the CDR3 is TGTGCCAGCAGGGGATCTAACTATGGCTACACCTTC. J is TRBJ1-2 and V is TRBV14; no clear D gene. Germline CDR1 SGHDN, CDR2 FVKESK. V dropped 6 bases and J dropped 0 bases, with 5 bases sitting between them. CDR3 length equals 12 residues.

This rearrangement joins TRBV28 to TRBJ1-5, with D maybe TRBD1 (5 bases). V lost 2 bases to trimming and J lost 2 bases, with 13 bases between them. The CDR3 contains 16 residues. The germline V gene encodes CDR1 MDHEN and CDR2 SYDVKM. The CDR3 protein is CASSLVGVLRNQPQHF. Here the CDR3 DNA reads TGTGCCAGCAGTTTAGTAGGGGTCCTGCGCAATCAGCCCCAGCATTTT. The full variable domain, in which reference TRBV28 and TRBJ1-5 provide the parts outside the CDR3, is DVKVTQSSRYLVKRTGEKVFLECVQDMDHENMFWYRQDPGLGLRLIYFSYDVKMKEKGDIPEGYSVSREKKERFSLILESASTNQTSMYLCASSLVGVLRNQPQHFGDGTRLSIL.

This clonotype has just a few counts. The rearrangement uses TRBV4-1 and TRBJ2-1; tentatively, D is TRBD2 (5 bases). The CDR3 length is 14 residues. Trimming removed 4 bases from V and 6 bases from J, with 13 bases in between. The germline gives CDR1 MGHRA, CDR2 YSYEKL. The CDR3 bases are TGCGCCAGCAGCCTCCCTGCGGGTACCAATGAGCAGTTCTTC. Amino acid sequence: CASSLPAGTNEQFF.

The V call is TRBV28, the J call TRBJ1-1; D gene unclear. This CDR3 contains 13 residues. Germline CDR1 and CDR2: MDHEN and SYDVKM. V lost 5 bases and J lost 5, with 12 bases in between. CDR3 loop: CASSDIWMTEAFF. The DNA for the CDR3 is TGTGCCAGCAGTGATATTTGGATGACTGAAGCTTTCTTT. The complete variable domain, with remaining parts taken from reference TRBV28 and TRBJ1-1, reads DVKVTQSSRYLVKRTGEKVFLECVQDMDHENMFWYRQDPGLGLRLIYFSYDVKMKEKGDIPEGYSVSREKKERFSLILESASTNQTSMYLCASSDIWMTEAFFGQGTRLTVV.

The chain carries TRBV28 and TRBJ2-1; D ambiguous. Per the germline V gene, CDR1 is MDHEN and CDR2 is SYDVKM. This CDR3 is built from 15 residues. Trimming removed 3 bases from V and 4 bases from J, with 13 bases in between. The CDR3 protein is CASSFSVSAYNEQFF. As DNA, the CDR3 is TGTGCCAGCAGTTTCAGTGTGTCAGCTTACAATGAGCAGTTCTTC.